This TCR beta chain was identified in a study of blood T cell repertoires in COVID-19. The wider study: Some COVID-19 samples were acute and others convalescent; all came from the United States, Italy and Spain. The analysed material was cDNA or gDNA that came from T cells, B-cell-depleted T cells, or PBMCs.

The trim removed 4 bases at V and 7 bases at J, leaving 8 bases unmatched. The CDR3 has 15 residues. CDR1 and CDR2 from the germline V gene are SGHNT and YYREEE (reference sequence). Sequencing was performed with immunoSEQ multiplex PCR; in TCRdb, only in-frame clones are kept and a portion is missing. Seen here are approximately 140,000 clones, 88% observed once, and the top ten hold 2.5%. This sequence was found in a human donor with COVID-19, enrolled during active disease. The donor label of this sample is uncertain. Sequencing input: peripheral blood. The chain joins TRBV5-4 to TRBJ1-4, with 9 positions matching TRBD1. The CDR3 nucleotides read TGTGCCAGCAGCGCCACCGGGACAGGGAGTGAAAAACTGTTTTTT. Translation gives CASSATGTGSEKLFF.